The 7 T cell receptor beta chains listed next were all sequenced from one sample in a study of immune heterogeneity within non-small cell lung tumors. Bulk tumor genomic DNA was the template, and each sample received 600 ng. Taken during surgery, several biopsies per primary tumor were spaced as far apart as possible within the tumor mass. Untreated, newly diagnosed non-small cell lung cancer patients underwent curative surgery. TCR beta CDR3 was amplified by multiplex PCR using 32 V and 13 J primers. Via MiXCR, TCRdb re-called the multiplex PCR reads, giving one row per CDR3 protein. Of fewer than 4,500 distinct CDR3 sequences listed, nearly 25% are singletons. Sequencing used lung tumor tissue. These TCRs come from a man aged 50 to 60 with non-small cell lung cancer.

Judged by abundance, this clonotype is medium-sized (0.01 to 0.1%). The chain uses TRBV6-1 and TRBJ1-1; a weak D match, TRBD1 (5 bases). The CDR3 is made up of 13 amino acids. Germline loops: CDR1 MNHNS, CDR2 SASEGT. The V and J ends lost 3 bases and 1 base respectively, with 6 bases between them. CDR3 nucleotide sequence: TGTGCCAGCAGTGACGGACAGAACACTGAAGCTTTCTTT. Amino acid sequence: CASSDGQNTEAFF.

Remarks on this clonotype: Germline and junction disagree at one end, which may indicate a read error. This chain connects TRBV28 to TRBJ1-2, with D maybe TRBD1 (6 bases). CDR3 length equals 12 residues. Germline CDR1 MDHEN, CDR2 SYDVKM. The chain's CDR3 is CASTGYLYGYTF. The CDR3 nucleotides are TGTGCGTCGACAGGATACCTCTATGGATACACCTTC.

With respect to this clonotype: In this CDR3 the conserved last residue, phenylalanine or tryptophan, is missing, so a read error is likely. The CDR3 sequence is CASRKQGSGYTL. DNA of the CDR3: TGTGCCAGCAGAAAACAGGGATCTGGCTACACCTTA. The chain is built from TRBV11-2 and TRBJ1-2; tentatively, D is TRBD1 (6 bases). This CDR3 has 12 amino acids. V lost 6 bases and J 7 bases, leaving 12 bases between the germline ends. Germline V gives CDR1 SGHAT, CDR2 FQNNGV.

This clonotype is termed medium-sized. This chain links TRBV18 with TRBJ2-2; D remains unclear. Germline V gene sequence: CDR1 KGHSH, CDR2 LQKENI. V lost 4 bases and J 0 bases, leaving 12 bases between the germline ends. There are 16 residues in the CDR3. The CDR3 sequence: CASSLSPPANTGELFF. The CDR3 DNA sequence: TGTGCCAGCTCACTAAGTCCACCAGCGAACACCGGGGAGCTGTTTTTT.

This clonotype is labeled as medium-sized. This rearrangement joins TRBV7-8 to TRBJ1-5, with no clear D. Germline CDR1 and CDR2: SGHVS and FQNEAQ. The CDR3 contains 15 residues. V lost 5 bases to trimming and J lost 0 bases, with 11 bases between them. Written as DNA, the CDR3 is TGTGCCAGCAGCGGTCGGGATTATAGCAATCAGCCCCAGCATTTT. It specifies CASSGRDYSNQPQHF.

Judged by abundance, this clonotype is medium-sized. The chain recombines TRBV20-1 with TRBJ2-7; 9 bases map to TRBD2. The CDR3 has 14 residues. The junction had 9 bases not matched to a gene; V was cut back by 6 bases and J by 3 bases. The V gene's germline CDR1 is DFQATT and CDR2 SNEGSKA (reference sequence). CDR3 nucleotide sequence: TGCAGTGCACAAGGCGGGAGGGCCCTCTACGAGCAGTACTTC. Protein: CSAQGGRALYEQYF.

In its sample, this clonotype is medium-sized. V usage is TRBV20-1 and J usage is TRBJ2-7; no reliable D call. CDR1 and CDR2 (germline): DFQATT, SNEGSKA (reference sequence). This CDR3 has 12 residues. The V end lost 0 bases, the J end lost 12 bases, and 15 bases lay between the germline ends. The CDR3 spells CSARDGSRGRYF. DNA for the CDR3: TGCAGTGCTAGAGATGGAAGCCGAGGACGGTACTTC.